This TCR beta chain is drawn from a study of T cells after yellow fever vaccination. Comment on this clonotype: This may be a read error, as it is one base from a much larger clone.

TCRdb passed the 5' RACE reads through MiXCR, listing each CDR3 protein once. The sample has 500,000 to 650,000 distinct CDR3 sequences; more than 9% are singletons. Trimming removed 5 bases from V and 4 bases from J, with 18 bases in between. The germline V gene encodes CDR1 SGHTA and CDR2 FQGTGA. CDR3 size: 16 residues. Sequencing used PBMCs, obtained on the day of the yellow fever booster vaccination. The rearrangement uses TRBV7-3 and TRBJ2-1, with D possibly called TRBD1 or TRBD2 (5 bases each). This clonotype was sampled from a man aged 30-40 years who received the YFV17D yellow fever vaccine. The CDR3 reads CASSPKYWDGYNEQFF. For the CDR3, the DNA is TGTGCCAGCAGCCCTAAATACTGGGACGGTTACAATGAGCAGTTCTTC.